The 29 T cell receptor beta chains below all came from one sample that was sequenced in a study of shared clonotypes between healthy human individuals. Using immunoSEQ multiplex PCR, the repertoire was profiled, and TCRdb retains in-frame clones only, with some absent. The table lists millions of clones, approximately 94% of them singletons. CD8 cells regarded as naive lacked CD45RO, were positively chosen for CCR7, and omitted terminally differentiated effector memory CD45RA+ cells. The sample was naive CD8+ T cells from PBMCs. These receptors were obtained from a man between 18 and 29 years old in good health. Some clones in this sample may be carry-over from other donors' samples.

The gene calls are TRBV7-3 and TRBJ2-1; D unclear. Trimming removed 1 base at V and 7 bases at J, with 8 bases between. Germline CDR1 is SGHTA and CDR2 is FQGTGA. The CDR3 is 13 residues long. The CDR3 loop is CASSLIVGNEQFF. The CDR3 nucleotides are TGTGCCAGCAGCTTAATCGTGGGGAATGAGCAGTTCTTC.

This clone was seen a single time. The sample holds other DNA sequences that translate to the same CDR3. This chain connects TRBV27 to TRBJ1-2, with a possible D match to TRBD1 (5 bases). The germline V gene encodes CDR1 MNHEY and CDR2 SMNVEV (reference sequence). The CDR3 has 11 amino acids. V lost 6 bases, J lost 6 bases, and 8 bases lay in between. The DNA of the CDR3 is TGTGCCAGCAGCCAGGGCAATGGCTACACCTTC. Amino acid sequence: CASSQGNGYTF.

The chain recombines TRBV9 with TRBJ2-3; 9 nucleotides line up with TRBD2. From germline, CDR1 is SGDLS and CDR2 YYNGEE. This CDR3 is built from 17 residues. V shed 1 base, J shed 2 bases, and the junction held 8 bases outside the gene matches. CDR3 residues: CASSVQAGGPVTDTQYF. CDR3 sequence (DNA): TGTGCCAGCAGCGTACAGGCGGGAGGGCCGGTCACAGATACGCAGTATTTT.

The genes are TRBV7-2 and TRBJ2-3; TRBD1 might be the D (6 bases). V lost 1 base, J lost 5 bases, and 10 bases lay in between. There are 14 residues in the CDR3. Germline V gene sequence: CDR1 SGHTA, CDR2 FQGNSA. The CDR3 nucleotides read TGTGCCAGCAGCTTAGAGCCAGGGGTAGATACGCAGTATTTT. Protein: CASSLEPGVDTQYF.

The chain is built from TRBV27 and TRBJ1-1; 7 nucleotides match TRBD1. This CDR3 is built from 16 residues. J was trimmed by 0 bases and V by 4 bases; bases with no gene match: 8. The germline V gene has CDR1 MNHEY and CDR2 SMNVEV (reference sequence). The CDR3 sequence: CASSSTGIPMNTEAFF. Written as DNA, the CDR3 is TGTGCCAGCAGTTCGACAGGGATTCCAATGAACACTGAAGCTTTCTTT.

This chain links TRBV6-4 with TRBJ2-7; TRBD2 agrees at 8 bases. This CDR3 has 16 amino acids. Germline trimming cut 2 bases from V and 5 bases from J; bases unmatched to any gene: 11. The germline V gene has CDR1 MRHNA and CDR2 SNTAGT. The CDR3 is CASSDRGGTSPHEQYF. Here the CDR3 DNA reads TGTGCCAGCAGTGACCGCGGGGGGACTAGTCCCCACGAGCAGTACTTC.

The chain is built from TRBV7-6 and TRBJ1-2, with TRBD1 matching 10 bases. The germline V gene has CDR1 SGHVS and CDR2 FNYEAQ. This CDR3 comprises 16 residues. Trimming at V came to 5 bases and at J to 3 bases, leaving 9 bases not matched to a gene. CDR3 region: CASSLEGQGSDYGYTF. The CDR3 nucleotides are TGTGCCAGCAGCCTAGAGGGACAGGGGTCGGACTATGGCTACACCTTC.

V gene TRBV7-9 combines with J gene TRBJ2-1, with TRBD2 matching over 9 bases. CDR3 length: 14 residues. Per germline, CDR1 SEHNR and CDR2 FQNEAQ (reference sequence). V lost 7 bases and J lost 6; bases outside the gene matches: 7. This chain's CDR3 is CASKFGGRVNEQFF. CDR3 bases: TGTGCCAGCAAGTTTGGCGGGAGGGTCAATGAGCAGTTCTTC.

V usage is TRBV7-3 and J usage is TRBJ2-5; the match to TRBD2 covers 7 bases. Germline V gives CDR1 SGHTA, CDR2 FQGTGA. The V and J ends lost 1 base and 1 base, in that order; junction bases with no gene match: 9. The CDR3 runs 17 residues. The CDR3: CASSLNGPGGGQETQYF. The CDR3, as DNA: TGTGCCAGCAGCTTAAACGGTCCGGGAGGCGGCCAAGAGACCCAGTACTTC.

The CDR3 loop is CASSTDWGGQPQHF. The CDR3 nucleotides are TGTGCCAGCAGCACGGACTGGGGAGGTCAGCCCCAGCATTTT. The chain carries TRBV27 and TRBJ1-5; D gene unclear. In germline, CDR1 is MNHEY, CDR2 SMNVEV (reference sequence). V was clipped by 6 bases and J by 6 bases, with 15 bases between them. This CDR3 comprises 14 residues.

V and J are TRBV27 and TRBJ2-4; 12 bases match TRBD2. The CDR3 contains 14 residues. Germline assignment: CDR1 MNHEY and CDR2 SMNVEV (reference sequence). The J segment lost 8 bases and the V segment lost 6 bases, leaving 5 bases of the junction unmatched. CDR3 amino acids: CASSWTSGNDIQYF. CDR3 coding DNA: TGTGCCAGCAGCTGGACTAGCGGGAATGACATTCAGTACTTC.

With regard to this clone: The sample contains more than one DNA sequence encoding this CDR3. This chain joins TRBV28 and TRBJ2-7; D gene uncertain. Trimming stripped 5 bases from V and 1 base from J, with 3 bases between. Per the germline V gene, CDR1 is MDHEN and CDR2 is SYDVKM. The CDR3 length is 11 residues. This chain's CDR3 is CASSASYEQYF. In nucleotides, the CDR3 is TGTGCCAGCAGTGCGTCCTACGAGCAGTACTTC. Using reference TRBV28 and TRBJ2-7 for the parts outside the CDR3, the full variable domain is DVKVTQSSRYLVKRTGEKVFLECVQDMDHENMFWYRQDPGLGLRLIYFSYDVKMKEKGDIPEGYSVSREKKERFSLILESASTNQTSMYLCASSASYEQYFGPGTRLTVT.

The chain uses TRBV21-1 and TRBJ2-7. TRBV21-1 is assigned pseudogene status. CDR3 size: 15 residues. CDR3 DNA: TGTGCCAGCAGCCTCCTGGGAATCCTCTCCTACGAGCAGTACTTC. Protein sequence: CASSLLGILSYEQYF.

The chain has TRBV7-9 and TRBJ1-2, with D perhaps matching TRBD1 (6 bases). The CDR3 covers 12 residues. Germline V lookup: CDR1 SEHNR, CDR2 FQNEAQ (reference sequence). With 7 bases removed from V and 7 bases from J, the gap between germline ends came to 13 bases. CDR3 amino acids: CASTLGGGGYTF. The CDR3 DNA is TGTGCCAGCACCCTCGGAGGGGGTGGCTACACCTTC.

The chain recombines TRBV9 with TRBJ2-1, with 9 bases lining up with TRBD2. CDR1 SGDLS and CDR2 YYNGEE come from the germline V gene. This CDR3 is built from 17 residues. V trimming: 2 bases; J trimming: 0 bases; junction bases outside the gene matches: 6. For the CDR3, the DNA is TGTGCCAGCAGCGTTCAGACTAGCGGCAGCTCCTACAATGAGCAGTTCTTC. Its protein is CASSVQTSGSSYNEQFF. The variable domain in full, completed from reference TRBV9 and TRBJ2-1, reads DSGVTQTPKHLITATGQRVTLRCSPRSGDLSVYWYQQSLDQGLQFLIQYYNGEERAKGNILERFSAQQFPDLHSELNLSSLELGDSALYFCASSVQTSGSSYNEQFFGPGTRLTVL.

The chain carries TRBV7-8 and TRBJ1-2; a weak D match, TRBD1 (5 bases). V lost 0 bases and J lost 4, with 12 bases in between. CDR1 is SGHVS and CDR2 is FQNEAQ in the germline V gene. This CDR3 has 15 residues. The CDR3 nucleotides are TGTGCCAGCAGCTTAGCAAAGGGGCGGGTCTATGGCTACACCTTC. It translates to CASSLAKGRVYGYTF.

The rearrangement joins TRBV29-1 to TRBJ2-3, with 9 nucleotides matching TRBD2. The length of the CDR3 is 15 residues. Trimming took 5 bases from V and 4 from J; bases not matched to a gene: 10. Germline-derived CDR1 and CDR2 are SQVTM and ANQGSEA. CDR3 in amino acids: CSVLPTSGRADTQYF. The CDR3 nucleotides read TGCAGCGTTTTACCCACTAGCGGGCGGGCAGATACGCAGTATTTT.

The chain is built from TRBV5-4 and TRBJ2-7; either TRBD1 or TRBD2 may fit D (5 bases each). CDR3 size: 15 residues. Trimming took off 0 bases at V and 5 bases at J, with 15 bases between the two ends. In germline, CDR1 is SGHNT, CDR2 YYREEE (reference sequence). CDR3 in amino acids: CASSLGGPPVDEQYF. The CDR3 nucleotides read TGTGCCAGCAGCTTGGGGGGACCCCCGGTTGACGAGCAGTACTTC.

The rearrangement uses TRBV9 and TRBJ2-3, with D perhaps matching TRBD1 or TRBD2 (6 bases each). Germline V lookup: CDR1 SGDLS, CDR2 YYNGEE. V shed 0 bases and J shed 2 bases, with 13 bases lying between them. The CDR3 totals 16 residues. For the CDR3, the DNA is TGTGCCAGCAGCGTAGTAGGGGGGAGAGTCACAGATACGCAGTATTTT. It translates to CASSVVGGRVTDTQYF.

The CDR3 is CASSYELNTEAFF. The CDR3 DNA reads TGTGCCAGCAGTTACGAGCTTAACACTGAAGCTTTCTTT. V usage is TRBV6-6 and J usage is TRBJ1-1; D not resolved. Per germline, CDR1 MNHNY and CDR2 SVGAGI (reference sequence). Trimming took off 2 bases at V and 2 bases at J, with 6 bases between the two ends. The CDR3 is made up of 13 amino acids.

J is TRBJ2-1 and V is TRBV5-1; maybe TRBD1 (7 bases). This CDR3 spans 16 amino acids. The germline V gene has CDR1 SGHRS and CDR2 YFSETQ. The V end lost 3 bases, the J end lost 3 bases, and 16 bases lay between the germline ends. The CDR3, as DNA: TGCGCCAGCAGCTCTATCCGACAGGGAGGCTACAATGAGCAGTTCTTC. Protein sequence: CASSSIRQGGYNEQFF.

This clone was counted a single time. The genes are TRBV10-3 and TRBJ1-1; TRBD1 is a possible D gene (5 bases). V dropped 6 bases and J dropped 6 bases, with 14 bases sitting between them. Germline CDR1 and CDR2: ENHRY and SYGVKD. The CDR3 consists of 13 residues. The CDR3 nucleotides read TGTGCCATCAGACCTGGCGGGGGTCCTGAAGCTTTCTTT. This sequence encodes CAIRPGGGPEAFF.

This clone was seen a single time. The chain has TRBV30 and TRBJ2-7, with 10 bases matching TRBD1. The germline CDR1 and CDR2 sequences are GTSNPN and SVGIG (reference sequence). The CDR3 is 13 residues long. The J segment lost 4 bases and the V segment lost 3 bases, leaving 3 bases of the junction unmatched. The CDR3 sequence is CAWRGQGLYEQYF. In nucleotides, the CDR3 is TGTGCCTGGAGGGGACAGGGGTTGTACGAGCAGTACTTC.

This chain connects TRBV27 to TRBJ2-7; D gene ambiguous. Trimming stripped 8 bases from V and 7 bases from J, with 9 bases between. Germline V CDR1 and CDR2: MNHEY, SMNVEV (reference sequence). CDR3 length: 10 residues. The chain's CDR3 is CASPCREQYF. For the CDR3, the DNA is TGTGCCAGCCCCTGTCGGGAGCAGTACTTC.

The V call is TRBV6-5, the J call TRBJ1-3; TRBD1 aligns across 7 bases. J was trimmed by 8 bases and V by 4 bases; bases with no gene match: 8. The CDR3 has 14 amino acids. CDR1 MNHEY and CDR2 SVGAGI come from the germline V gene. In DNA form, the CDR3 reads TGTGCCAGCAGTTTCAGGGGGGATGGTCACACCATATATTTT. This encodes CASSFRGDGHTIYF.

The chain joins TRBV5-4 to TRBJ2-3; 10 bases match TRBD1. J was trimmed by 2 bases and V by 4 bases; bases with no gene match: 10. The CDR3 is made up of 17 amino acids. Germline values: CDR1 SGHNT, CDR2 YYREEE (reference sequence). The CDR3 DNA reads TGTGCCAGCAGCCCCGGGCCGGGACAGGGGCTCACAGATACGCAGTATTTT. Its translation: CASSPGPGQGLTDTQYF.

Concerning this clone itself: Sequence at one end of the junction differs from germline and may be a read error. The chain recombines TRBV7-9 with TRBJ1-5, with a weak D call TRBD1 (6 bases). Germline assignment: CDR1 SEHNR and CDR2 FQNEAQ (reference sequence). This CDR3 has 14 residues. The CDR3 protein is CASSLGGGKQPQHF. Written as DNA, the CDR3 is TGTGCCAGCAGCTTAGGGGGGGGCAAACAGCCCCAGCATTTT.

This chain joins TRBV15 and TRBJ2-1, with TRBD2 matching over 10 bases. The CDR3 is made up of 19 amino acids. The J segment lost 3 bases and the V segment lost 5 bases, leaving 16 bases of the junction unmatched. Germline V gives CDR1 LNHNV, CDR2 YYDKDF (reference sequence). The CDR3: CATSGSQLAGLAVYNEQFF. DNA of the CDR3: TGTGCCACCAGCGGGAGCCAACTAGCGGGACTAGCTGTCTACAATGAGCAGTTCTTC.

This chain uses TRBV19 with TRBJ2-1; 8 positions match TRBD1. Looked up from germline, CDR1 is LNHDA and CDR2 is SQIVND (reference sequence). V was clipped by 0 bases and J by 6 bases; unmatched bases: 10. The CDR3 runs 17 residues. CDR3 sequence (DNA): TGTGCCAGTAGTATAGATTATTGGCAGGGGGCACGCAATGAGCAGTTCTTC. Protein product: CASSIDYWQGARNEQFF.